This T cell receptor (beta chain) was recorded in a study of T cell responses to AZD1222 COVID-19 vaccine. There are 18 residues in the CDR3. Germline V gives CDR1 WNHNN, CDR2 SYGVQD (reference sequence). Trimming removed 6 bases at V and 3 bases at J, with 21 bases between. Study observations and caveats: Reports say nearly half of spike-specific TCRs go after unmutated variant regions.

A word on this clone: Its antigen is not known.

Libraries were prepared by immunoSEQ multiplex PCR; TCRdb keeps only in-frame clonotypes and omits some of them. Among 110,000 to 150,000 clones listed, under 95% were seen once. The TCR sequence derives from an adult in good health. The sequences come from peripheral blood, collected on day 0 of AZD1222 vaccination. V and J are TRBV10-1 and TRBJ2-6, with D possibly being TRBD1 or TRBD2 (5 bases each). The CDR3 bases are TGCGCCAGCAGGGGGGTGGCTCGATTATTGGGTGGGGCCAACGTCCTGACTTTC. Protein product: CASRGVARLLGGANVLTF.